These 13 T cell receptor beta chains originate from one sample sequenced in a study of blood T cell repertoires in COVID-19. Measured with immunoSEQ multiplex PCR; TCRdb has only the in-frame clones, and not every one. This sample has 120,000 or so clones, with around three quarters found just once. Sequenced sample: peripheral blood. These receptors were taken from a man between 60 and 75 years old with active or convalescent COVID-19.

This rearrangement joins TRBV30 to TRBJ1-6; TRBD1 matches 12 bases. Germline CDR1 reads GTSNPN; CDR2 reads SVGIG (reference sequence). This CDR3 comprises 15 residues. V dropped 3 bases and J dropped 6; count of bases not matched to a gene: 3. Here the CDR3 reads CAWSGDRGLNSPLHF. The DNA for the CDR3 is TGTGCCTGGAGCGGGGACAGGGGGCTTAATTCACCCCTCCACTTT.

This chain connects TRBV7-2 to TRBJ2-3; 9 bases are shared with TRBD2. V lost 5 bases, J lost 6 bases, and 18 bases stayed unmatched. This CDR3 is built from 18 residues. CDR1 SGHTA and CDR2 FQGNSA come from the germline V gene. The CDR3 sequence is CASSPGVAGEWFADTQYF. CDR3 in DNA: TGTGCCAGCAGCCCCGGAGTAGCGGGAGAATGGTTCGCGGATACGCAGTATTTT.

This chain uses TRBV12-3 or TRBV12-4 with TRBJ1-4; no firm D call. CDR3 length equals 12 residues. The ends were cut back, 4 bases at V and 7 bases at J, with 7 bases in the middle. The DNA for the CDR3 is TGTGCCAGCAGTTCAGGCAGTGAAAAACTGTTTTTT. Amino acid sequence: CASSSGSEKLFF.

V usage is TRBV4-3 and J usage is TRBJ2-3; TRBD1 might be the D (6 bases). V lost 0 bases and J lost 7, with 14 bases in between. The germline gives CDR1 LGHNA, CDR2 YSLEER. The CDR3 spans 15 residues. The CDR3: CASSQEVGRGNTQYF. The CDR3 nucleotides read TGCGCCAGCAGCCAAGAAGTCGGCAGGGGAAATACGCAGTATTTT.

The chain links TRBV7-2 to TRBJ2-1, with TRBD2 identical over 7 bases. V shed 5 bases, J shed 9 bases, and the junction held 10 bases outside the gene matches. Germline V gene sequence: CDR1 SGHTA, CDR2 FQGNSA. This CDR3 spans 14 amino acids. The CDR3 bases are TGTGCCAGCAGCCCGGGGGGTCTAGTTGGTGAGCAGTTCTTC. This sequence encodes CASSPGGLVGEQFF.

The V gene is TRBV30, the J gene TRBJ1-3; D is ambiguous. The CDR3 totals 15 residues. Germline loops: CDR1 GTSNPN, CDR2 SVGIG (reference sequence). V was pared by 3 bases and J by 4 bases, with 16 bases between. CDR3 amino acids: CAWSPSGRPGNTIYF. Written as DNA, the CDR3 is TGTGCCTGGAGCCCAAGTGGGAGGCCGGGAAACACCATATATTTT.

The DNA of the CDR3 is TGTGCCAGTAGTATTCGGACTAGCGGGGCCCGGAGCGCCTACGAGCAGTACTTC. Encoded protein: CASSIRTSGARSAYEQYF. This chain links TRBV19 with TRBJ2-7, with 12 positions matching TRBD2. Per germline, CDR1 LNHDA and CDR2 SQIVND (reference sequence). V shed 3 bases and J 2 bases; nucleotides not matched to a gene: 11. The length of the CDR3 is 18 residues.

This chain links TRBV30 with TRBJ2-3; TRBD1 matches at 7 bases. Germline CDR1 and CDR2: GTSNPN and SVGIG (reference sequence). Trimming cost V 8 bases and J 0 bases; bases outside gene matches: 14. The CDR3 is made up of 16 amino acids. The CDR3 protein is CALEDRRRISTDTQYF. The CDR3 nucleotides are TGTGCCCTGGAGGACAGGAGACGAATAAGCACAGATACGCAGTATTTT.

In regard to this clone: This sample also contains other DNA sequences that code for the same CDR3. This sequence joins TRBV18 and TRBJ2-7; D is unresolved. Trimming cost V 3 bases and J 2 bases, with 5 bases left between them. Germline lookup yields CDR1 KGHSH and CDR2 LQKENI. CDR3 length: 12 amino acids. CDR3 sequence reads: CASSPGAYEQYF. In DNA, the CDR3 is TGTGCCAGCTCACCCGGAGCCTACGAGCAGTACTTC.

This clone has a handful of counts. This chain connects TRBV4-3 to TRBJ1-1, with TRBD1 matching 7 bases. This CDR3 region has 16 residues. The germline gives CDR1 LGHNA, CDR2 YSLEER. The trim removed 1 base at V and 5 bases at J, leaving 10 bases unmatched. Here the CDR3 DNA reads TGCGCCAGCAGCCAAGGCCAGTCGTACAGGGGAACTGAAGCTTTCTTT. The encoded protein is CASSQGQSYRGTEAFF.

The chain recombines TRBV5-4 with TRBJ2-5, with D perhaps TRBD1 (5 bases). V shed 3 bases and J shed 3 bases, with 12 bases lying between them. The germline V gene has CDR1 SGHNT and CDR2 YYREEE (reference sequence). The CDR3 has 14 amino acids. The CDR3 bases are TGTGCCAGCAGCTCCATGGAGACAGAAGAGACCCAGTACTTC. This encodes CASSSMETEETQYF.

The chain joins TRBV6-6 to TRBJ1-1; 7 bases line up with TRBD1. CDR1 and CDR2 from the germline V gene are MNHNY and SVGAGI (reference sequence). V shed 2 bases, J shed 1 base, and the junction held 4 bases outside the gene matches. The CDR3 has 15 residues. CDR3 region: CASSYADRPNTEAFF. In nucleotides, the CDR3 is TGTGCCAGCAGTTACGCGGACAGGCCGAACACTGAAGCTTTCTTT.

This sequence joins TRBV27 and TRBJ1-2; possibly TRBD1 for D (6 bases). This CDR3 spans 15 amino acids. Germline V CDR1 and CDR2: MNHEY, SMNVEV (reference sequence). Trimming shortened V by 7 bases and J by 8 bases, and 23 bases separated the two germline ends. CDR3 DNA sequence: TGTGCCAGCAAGGACAGTTGGCTCGAACCGGGGGGCTACACCTTC. Amino acids: CASKDSWLEPGGYTF.